One and the same sample provided the 3 T cell receptor beta chains below, sequenced in a study of T cells after yellow fever vaccination. One entry per CDR3 protein, called by TCRdb with MiXCR from the 5' RACE reads. The sample includes approximately 300,000 distinct CDR3 sequences, about 6.6% seen only once; the top ten take 18%. The specimen comprised PBMCs, sampled roughly 45 days after the first yellow fever vaccination. The receptors originated from a man between 18 and 29 years old who received the YFV17D yellow fever vaccine.

The rearrangement uses TRBV4-2 and TRBJ2-1; 11 bases agree with TRBD2. V was pared by 1 base and J by 4 bases, with 9 bases of the junction left unmatched. The CDR3 totals 18 residues. From germline, CDR1 is LGHNA and CDR2 YNFKEQ. CDR3 bases: TGTGCCAGCAGCCAAGCCCACCTAGCGGGGGGCTATTACAATGAGCAGTTCTTC. It translates to CASSQAHLAGGYYNEQFF.

This clonotype was observed a handful of times. The chain combines TRBV7-9 with TRBJ2-7, with D tentatively TRBD1 (5 bases). Germline V gene sequence: CDR1 SEHNR, CDR2 FQNEAQ (reference sequence). The CDR3 is made up of 14 amino acids. Trimming pared 5 bases from V and 0 bases from J, leaving 11 bases between. The CDR3: CASSNRGSSYEQYV. In DNA, the CDR3 is TGTGCCAGCAGCAATAGGGGCAGCTCCTACGAGCAGTACGTC.

The CDR3 sequence is CASREQGPNTEAFF. CDR3 nucleotide sequence: TGTGCCAGCAGGGAGCAGGGACCGAACACTGAAGCTTTCTTT. The chain is built from TRBV12-3 or TRBV12-4 and TRBJ1-1; maybe TRBD1 (5 bases). The V end lost 6 bases, the J end lost 1 base, and 12 bases lay between the germline ends. This CDR3 has 14 amino acids.